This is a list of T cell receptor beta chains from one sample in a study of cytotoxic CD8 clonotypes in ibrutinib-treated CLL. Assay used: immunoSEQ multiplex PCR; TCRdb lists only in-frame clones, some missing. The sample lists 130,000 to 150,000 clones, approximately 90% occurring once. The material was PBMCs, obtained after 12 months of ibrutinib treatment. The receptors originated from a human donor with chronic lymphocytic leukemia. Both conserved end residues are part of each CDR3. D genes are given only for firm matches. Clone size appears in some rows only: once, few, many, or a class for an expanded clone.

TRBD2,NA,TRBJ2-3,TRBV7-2,CASSYLAEGDTQYF,TGTGCCAGCAGCTACCTAGCGGAGGGGGATACGCAGTATTTT
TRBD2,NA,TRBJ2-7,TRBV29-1,CSVVRAGDEQYF,TGCAGCGTTGTCCGAGCGGGAGACGAGCAGTACTTC
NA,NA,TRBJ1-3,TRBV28,CASTQAEGIAGNTIYF,TGTGCCAGCACCCAAGCCGAGGGTATAGCTGGAAACACCATATATTTT
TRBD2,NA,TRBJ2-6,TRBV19,CASSMGRGTGANVLTF,TGTGCCAGTAGTATGGGGCGGGGGACTGGGGCCAACGTCCTGACTTTC
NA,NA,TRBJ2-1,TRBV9,CASSVGGYEQFF,TGTGCCAGCAGCGTAGGCGGGTATGAGCAGTTCTTC
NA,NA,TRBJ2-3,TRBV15,CATSREIPWNRDTDTQYF,TGTGCCACCAGCAGAGAAATACCGTGGAATCGGGACACAGATACGCAGTATTTT
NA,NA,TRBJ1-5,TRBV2,CASSEYGRAGQPQHF,TGTGCCAGCAGTGAATATGGCAGGGCGGGTCAGCCCCAGCATTTT
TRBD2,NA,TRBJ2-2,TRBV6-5,CASSYVVAGTGELFF,TGTGCCAGCAGTTACGTGGTAGCGGGAACCGGGGAGCTGTTTTTT
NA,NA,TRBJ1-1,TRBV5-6,CASSSTETTEAFF,TGTGCCAGCAGCTCGACAGAGACCACTGAAGCTTTCTTT
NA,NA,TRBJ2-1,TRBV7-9,CASSLEGKYSYNEQFF,TGTGCCAGCAGCTTAGAGGGCAAGTACTCCTACAATGAGCAGTTCTTC
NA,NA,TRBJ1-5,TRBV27,CASSLGGRQPQHF,TGTGCCAGCAGTTTGGGGGGCCGCCAGCCCCAGCATTTT
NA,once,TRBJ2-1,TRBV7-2,CASRQVNEQFF,TGTGCCAGCAGACAGGTCAATGAGCAGTTCTTC
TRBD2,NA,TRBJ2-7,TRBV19,CASRDGTSDTYEQYF,TGTGCCAGTAGGGACGGGACTAGCGATACCTACGAGCAGTACTTC
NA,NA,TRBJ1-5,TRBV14,CASSPDRLDYQPQHF,TGTGCCAGCAGTCCCGACAGATTAGATTATCAGCCCCAGCATTTT
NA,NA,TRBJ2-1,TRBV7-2,CASSLTPTNNEQFF,TGTGCCAGCAGCTTAACACCGACCAACAATGAGCAGTTCTTC
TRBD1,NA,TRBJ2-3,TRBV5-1,CASSIGQGLDTQYF,TGCGCCAGCAGCATCGGACAGGGGCTAGATACGCAGTATTTT
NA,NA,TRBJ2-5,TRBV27,CASSLGETQYF,TGTGCCAGCAGTTTGGGGGAGACCCAGTACTTC
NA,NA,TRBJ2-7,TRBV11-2,CASSLGSDYEQYF,TGTGCCAGCAGCTTAGGCAGTGACTACGAGCAGTACTTC
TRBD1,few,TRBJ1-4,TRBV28,CASSSPGQGNEKLFF,TGTGCCAGCAGTTCGCCGGGACAGGGGAATGAAAAACTGTTTTTT
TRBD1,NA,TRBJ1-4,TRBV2,CASSGGQGEKLFF,TGTGCCAGCAGTGGCGGACAGGGGGAAAAACTGTTTTTT
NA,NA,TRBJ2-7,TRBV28,CASEKQGDEQYF,TGTGCCAGCGAAAAACAGGGCGACGAGCAGTACTTC
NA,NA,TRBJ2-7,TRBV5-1,CASSVTGLYEQYF,TGCGCCAGCAGTGTAACAGGACTTTACGAGCAGTACTTC
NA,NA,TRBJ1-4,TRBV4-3,CASSQGREEKLFF,TGCGCCAGCAGCCAAGGCAGGGAAGAAAAACTGTTTTTT
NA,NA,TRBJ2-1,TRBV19,CASRTTQSGTHNEQFF,TGTGCCAGTAGGACAACACAGTCGGGGACCCACAATGAGCAGTTCTTC
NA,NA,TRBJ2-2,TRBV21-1,CASSINTGELFF,TGTGCCAGCAGCATTAACACCGGGGAGCTGTTTTTT
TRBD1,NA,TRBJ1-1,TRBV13,CASSLGRQGGRAFF,TGTGCCAGCAGCTTAGGTAGGCAGGGGGGGAGAGCTTTCTTT
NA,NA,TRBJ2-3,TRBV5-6,CASSSRAVDTQYF,TGTGCCAGCAGCTCCCGAGCAGTGGATACGCAGTATTTT
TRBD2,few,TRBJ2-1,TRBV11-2,CASSLGLSGAHNEQFF,TGTGCCAGCAGCTTAGGCCTTAGCGGGGCTCACAATGAGCAGTTCTTC
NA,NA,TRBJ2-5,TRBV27,CASSYLGGGETQYF,TGTGCCAGCAGTTACCTTGGAGGTGGGGAGACCCAGTACTTC
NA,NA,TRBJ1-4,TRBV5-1,CASSLIFGLNEKLFF,TGCGCCAGCAGCTTGATATTCGGCCTTAATGAAAAACTGTTTTTT
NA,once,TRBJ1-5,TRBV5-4,CASSSGVHQPQHF,TGTGCCAGCAGTTCGGGAGTTCATCAGCCCCAGCATTTT
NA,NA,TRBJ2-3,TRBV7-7,CASSLGESGTDTQYF,TGTGCTAGCAGCTTAGGGGAGTCGGGCACAGATACGCAGTATTTT